This entry features one T cell receptor (beta chain) sequence. This sample is part of a study of blood T cell repertoires in COVID-19. Overall study: Samples of COVID-19 (acute and convalescent) were obtained from the United States, Italy and Spain. Sources were T cells, B-cell-depleted T cells, or PBMCs; the material itself was cDNA or gDNA.

Clones were sequenced by immunoSEQ multiplex PCR, and TCRdb holds only the in-frame ones, with some missing. The table records roughly 100,000 clones, around 73% of them present only once. J lost 4 bases, V lost 8 bases, and 9 bases had no gene match. There are 14 residues in the CDR3. CDR1 MNHEY and CDR2 SVGAGI come from the germline V gene. The sequence was obtained from a man between 60 and 75 years old with active or convalescent COVID-19. The chain links TRBV6-5 to TRBJ1-2; TRBD1 matches 8 bases. Sequencing was performed on peripheral blood. The CDR3 protein is CASFPGGNRYGYTF. In nucleotides, the CDR3 is TGTGCCAGCTTCCCAGGGGGCAATCGCTATGGCTACACCTTC.